This TCR beta chain was sequenced during a study of technical replicates of blood from several donors. This CDR3 comprises 12 residues. The germline V gene encodes CDR1 MNHNY and CDR2 SVGAGI (reference sequence). Trimming stripped 6 bases from V and 1 base from J, with 7 bases between. Produced via immunoSEQ multiplex PCR; TCRdb's table is partial and in-frame only. The table lists roughly 80,000 clones, around 94% of them singletons. The receptor was isolated from a human donor in good health. This chain links TRBV6-6 with TRBJ2-7; possible D gene TRBD2, 6 bases. The sample comprised T cells isolated from PBMCs. CDR3: CASSRESYEQYF. CDR3 sequence (DNA): TGTGCCAGCAGCCGGGAGTCCTACGAGCAGTACTTC.